Presented here are 8 T cell receptor beta chains from one specimen sequenced in a study of sequential checkpoint blockade in melanoma. Noted treatment: randomized to nivolumab then ipilimumab (arm A) or the reverse (arm B). Only in-frame clones appear in the TCRdb table, and some are missing; sequencing was by immunoSEQ multiplex PCR. The sample has under 20,000 clones; more than 25% are singletons. The specimen was tumor tissue (inferred from file names), collected from a patient given nivolumab and ipilimumab in sequence. The source of these receptors is a human donor with melanoma.

The chain uses TRBV19 and TRBJ1-3, with 7 nucleotides matching TRBD1. The CDR3 sequence is 18 residues long. Germline CDR1 LNHDA, CDR2 SQIVND (reference sequence). Trimming removed 4 bases from V and 0 bases from J; junction bases left unmatched: 12. Here the CDR3 DNA reads TGTGCCAGTAGTACCCGAGGGACAGTGGGGGTCTCTGGAAACACCATATATTTT. Translated: CASSTRGTVGVSGNTIYF.

The chain employs TRBV5-1 and TRBJ2-5, with TRBD2 matching 8 bases. Germline V gene lookup returns CDR1 SGHRS and CDR2 YFSETQ. After removal of 4 bases from V and 5 bases from J, the junction contained 10 bases not matched to a gene. The CDR3 runs 15 residues. The CDR3 coding sequence is TGCGCCAGCAGCCCCGGGACTAGGCAGGTGGAGACCCAGTACTTC. This translates into CASSPGTRQVETQYF.

There are a few counts of this clone. This chain links TRBV9 with TRBJ2-1; 9 bases agree with TRBD2. Germline loops: CDR1 SGDLS, CDR2 YYNGEE. Trimming removed 3 bases from V and 8 bases from J; junction bases left unmatched: 15. This CDR3 contains 17 residues. CDR3 in amino acids: CASSARAAGGQGYEQFF. In DNA, the CDR3 is TGTGCCAGCAGCGCGAGGGCAGCGGGGGGTCAAGGCTATGAGCAGTTCTTC. Using reference TRBV9 and TRBJ2-1 for the parts outside the CDR3, the full variable domain is DSGVTQTPKHLITATGQRVTLRCSPRSGDLSVYWYQQSLDQGLQFLIQYYNGEERAKGNILERFSAQQFPDLHSELNLSSLELGDSALYFCASSARAAGGQGYEQFFGPGTRLTVL.

This clone showed up just a few times. This chain uses TRBV19 with TRBJ1-1, with TRBD1 matching over 8 bases. Trimming removed 5 bases from V and 7 bases from J; junction bases left unmatched: 12. The CDR3 totals 15 residues. Germline lookup yields CDR1 LNHDA and CDR2 SQIVND (reference sequence). The CDR3 loop is CASSGVRTGFFEAFF. CDR3 DNA sequence: TGTGCCAGTAGTGGGGTCCGGACAGGGTTCTTTGAAGCTTTCTTT.

The CDR3, as DNA: TGTGCTAGTGCCGAAGGGACAGGGACCTACGAGCAGTACTTC. This translates into CASAEGTGTYEQYF. The rearrangement uses TRBV12-5 and TRBJ2-7; TRBD1 matches at 9 bases. CDR1 is LGHNT, CDR2 FRNRAP, per germline. CDR3 length: 14 amino acids. With 7 bases clipped from V and 2 bases from J, the junction kept 6 bases outside the gene matches.

A few counts support this clone. The V call is TRBV18, the J call TRBJ1-1; TRBD1 might be the D (5 bases). This CDR3 has 15 amino acids. V was pared by 4 bases and J by 2 bases, with 14 bases between. The V gene's germline CDR1 is KGHSH and CDR2 LQKENI. This chain's CDR3 is CASSQQTRANTEAFF. The CDR3 coding sequence is TGTGCCAGCTCACAACAAACCAGGGCAAACACTGAAGCTTTCTTT.

The table lists this clone with a few counts. V and J are TRBV6-8 and TRBJ1-5; D call uncertain. This CDR3 spans 12 amino acids. Germline V CDR1 and CDR2: MNHGY, SAAAGT. V shed 6 bases and J shed 6 bases, with 9 bases lying between them. The CDR3 loop is CASSSMSQPQHF. The CDR3 bases are TGTGCCAGCAGCTCAATGAGTCAGCCCCAGCATTTT.

There are many counts of this clone. V and J are TRBV7-6 and TRBJ1-2; no firm D call. Germline V gene lookup returns CDR1 SGHVS and CDR2 FNYEAQ. There are 15 residues in the CDR3. V was shortened by 2 bases and J by 8 bases, with 18 bases between the two germline ends. The CDR3 is CASSLSVPLHLGYTF. CDR3 bases: TGTGCCAGCAGCTTAAGTGTCCCCCTTCACCTCGGCTACACCTTC.